This T cell receptor (beta chain) is from a study of T cell responses to AZD1222 COVID-19 vaccine. The CDR3 is made up of 12 amino acids. Note on this clone: Its target is not known.

General observations from the study: Epitopes outside B.1.351 and B.1.1.7 mutated regions reportedly drew nearly half of spike TCRs.

Clones were read by immunoSEQ multiplex PCR, and TCRdb kept only the in-frame ones, dropping some. Of tens of thousands of clones in the sample, 80% were seen once. The receptor was isolated from an adult who received the AZD1222 COVID-19 vaccine. The V call is TRBV21-1, the J call TRBJ1-2; the D segment call TRBD1 is taken from the table without a DNA check. TRBV21-1 is given as a pseudogene. Source: peripheral blood, taken 28 days after the second AZD1222 dose. The CDR3 DNA reads TGTGCCATCACAAGGGGGCTGAAAGGCTACACCTTC. As protein: CAITRGLKGYTF.